Following are 19 T cell receptor beta chains from one sample sequenced in a study of T cells in Graves' hyperthyroidism and ophthalmopathy. There were TCR beta CDR3 regions amplified from RNA transcripts. Initially, a first-round RT-PCR of the TCR CDR3 employed the HTBI primer set. TCRdb fed the multiplex PCR reads into MiXCR, producing one record per CDR3 protein. The sample yields hundreds of thousands of distinct CDR3 sequences, about 45% seen once. The sequenced sample consisted of peripheral blood or thyroid tissue (not recorded which). All receptors come from a woman younger than 30 with Graves' hyperthyroidism.

The rearrangement uses TRBV2 and TRBJ2-2, with D uncertain. CDR1 is SNHLY and CDR2 is FYNNEI in the germline V gene. Trimming took 3 bases from V and 13 from J, leaving 3 bases between them. The CDR3 is 9 amino acids. CDR3 sequence: CASSEGLFF. In DNA, the CDR3 is TGTGCCAGCAGTGAGGGGCTGTTTTTT.

The chain combines TRBV24-1 with TRBJ2-7; 12 bases fit TRBD1. This CDR3 has 15 residues. After removal of 4 bases from V and 4 bases from J, the junction contained 4 bases not matched to a gene. The germline gives CDR1 KGHDR, CDR2 SFDVKD. CDR3 sequence (DNA): TGTGCCACCAGTGAACCGGGACAGGGGGCTTACGAGCAGTACTTC. Encoded protein: CATSEPGQGAYEQYF.

This clonotype was detected only a few times. Since the CDR3 does not end with the conserved phenylalanine or tryptophan, this likely comes from a read error. This chain uses TRBV9 with TRBJ1-6; 7 positions match TRBD1. The CDR3 consists of 14 residues. Germline V gene lookup returns CDR1 SGDLS and CDR2 YYNGEE. Trimming cost V 4 bases and J 4 bases; bases outside gene matches: 2. CDR3 residues: CASSTGQYNSPLHI. The CDR3 DNA reads TGTGCCAGCAGCACGGGACAGTATAATTCACCCCTCCACATT.

This clonotype was detected ten times or more. The V gene is TRBV7-9, the J gene TRBJ1-5, with D possibly matching TRBD1 (5 bases). Trimming pared 3 bases from V and 7 bases from J, leaving 7 bases between. CDR1 is SEHNR, CDR2 FQNEAQ, per germline (reference sequence). There are 12 residues in the CDR3. The DNA of the CDR3 is TGTGCCAGCAGCTTTGGGGACCAGCCCCAGCATTTT. Its protein product is CASSFGDQPQHF.

Only a few counts were recorded for this clonotype. It may be a read error: a sequence one base away is much more abundant. The CDR3 reads CATSRDQGITEASF. The CDR3 region has the DNA TGTGCCACCAGCAGAGATCAGGGCATCACTGAAGCTTCCTTT. The genes are TRBV15 and TRBJ1-1; a possible D gene is TRBD1 (5 bases). The CDR3 totals 14 residues. Germline V lookup: CDR1 LNHNV, CDR2 YYDKDF (reference sequence).

J is TRBJ2-5 and V is TRBV4-1; 9 positions agree with TRBD2. V lost 0 bases to trimming and J lost 5 bases; unmatched junction nucleotides: 4. Germline CDR1 and CDR2: MGHRA and YSYEKL. CDR3 length equals 15 residues. The CDR3 loop reads CASSQDRLAGETQYF. The DNA for the CDR3 is TGCGCCAGCAGCCAAGATAGGCTAGCGGGGGAGACCCAGTACTTC.

This clonotype was picked up a small number of times. This chain uses TRBV7-2 with TRBJ2-7; the match to TRBD2 covers 13 bases. The ends lost 10 bases at V and 3 bases at J; junction bases unmatched: 9. CDR3 size: 15 residues. Germline CDR1 and CDR2: SGHTA and FQGNSA. As DNA, the CDR3 is TGTGCCACGGGACTAGCGGGACCCCTCCGCTACGAGCAGTACTTC. Amino acid sequence: CATGLAGPLRYEQYF. The full variable domain, in which reference TRBV7-2 and TRBJ2-7 provide the parts outside the CDR3, is GAGVSQSPSNKVTEKGKDVELRCDPISGHTALYWYRQSLGQGLEFLIYFQGNSAPDKSGLPSDRFSAERTGGSVSTLTIQRTQQEDSAVYLCATGLAGPLRYEQYFGPGTRLTVT.

This sequence joins TRBV20-1 and TRBJ2-2; 13 bases are shared with TRBD2. The V gene end was trimmed by 6 bases and the J gene end by 6 bases; junction bases not matched to a gene: 4. The CDR3 loop spans 14 amino acids. Germline loops: CDR1 DFQATT, CDR2 SNEGSKA (reference sequence). The CDR3 DNA is TGCAGTGCGCGACTAGCGGGAGGATCCGGGGAGCTGTTTTTT. Translating gives CSARLAGGSGELFF.

This rearrangement joins TRBV20-1 to TRBJ2-5, with 7 bases matching TRBD1. The trim removed 6 bases at V and 2 bases at J, leaving 9 bases unmatched. The CDR3 runs 14 residues. CDR1 and CDR2 from the germline V gene are DFQATT and SNEGSKA (reference sequence). In DNA form, the CDR3 reads TGCAGTGCGCCCCCCGGGACAGTACAAGAGACCCAGTACTTC. Translating it yields CSAPPGTVQETQYF.

The table lists this clonotype with many counts. This chain connects TRBV24-1 to TRBJ1-4; TRBD1 might be the D (6 bases). Trimming took 4 bases from V and 10 from J, leaving 18 bases between them. CDR3 length equals 15 residues. Per the germline V gene, CDR1 is KGHDR and CDR2 is SFDVKD. CDR3 loop: CATSDHGLRGGKLFF. CDR3 coding DNA: TGTGCCACCAGTGACCACGGACTGAGAGGGGGAAAACTGTTTTTT.

This clonotype was seen at least ten times. V and J are TRBV7-2 and TRBJ2-7, with 9 bases aligning to TRBD1. Germline CDR1 is SGHTA and CDR2 is FQGNSA. The CDR3 runs to 13 residues. The V segment lost 5 bases and the J segment 4 bases; nucleotides outside the gene matches: 3. The CDR3 loop reads CASSRDREYEQYF. The CDR3 nucleotides are TGTGCCAGCAGCCGGGACAGGGAGTACGAGCAGTACTTC.

The sample holds a few counts of this clonotype. The chain is built from TRBV12-3 or TRBV12-4 and TRBJ2-7; D ambiguous. Trimming pared 6 bases from V and 0 bases from J, leaving 9 bases between. CDR3 length equals 13 residues. The CDR3 region is CASSPSDSYEQYF. CDR3 sequence (DNA): TGTGCCAGCAGCCCTTCGGACTCCTACGAGCAGTACTTC.

The rearrangement joins TRBV7-2 to TRBJ2-7; D remains unclear. The CDR3 spans 13 residues. V was trimmed by 1 base and J by 6 bases, leaving 10 bases between them. Germline CDR1 SGHTA, CDR2 FQGNSA. In DNA form, the CDR3 reads TGTGCCAGCAGCTTAGTAGTTTTCTCCGAGCAGTACTTC. It yields the protein CASSLVVFSEQYF.

A few counts support this clonotype. The rearrangement links TRBV5-5 to TRBJ1-4; weak D call: TRBD1 (5 bases). The CDR3 loop spans 14 amino acids. Deletions cut 4 bases from V and 8 bases from J, with 15 bases between. CDR1 SGHKS and CDR2 YYEKEE come from the germline V gene (reference sequence). The CDR3: CASSETGTREKLFF. For the CDR3, the DNA is TGTGCCAGCAGCGAAACCGGGACCCGCGAAAAACTGTTTTTT.

The J gene is TRBJ1-2, the V gene TRBV14, with D possibly TRBD1 on 6 matching bases. Germline V gene data show CDR1 as SGHDN and CDR2 as FVKESK. CDR3 length: 15 amino acids. V lost 4 bases and J lost 2, with 14 bases in between. This CDR3 reads CASSPLTGGNYGYTF. CDR3 DNA sequence: TGTGCCAGCAGCCCCCTTACGGGGGGCAACTATGGCTACACCTTC.

With regard to this clonotype: One end of the junction does not line up with germline, which may come from a read error. The V and J genes are TRBV2 and TRBJ2-5; 7 nucleotides match TRBD2. The CDR3 runs to 16 residues. Germline V gives CDR1 SNHLY, CDR2 FYNNEI. The DNA for the CDR3 is TGTACCAGCAGACCAGCGGGGATTCTGTACCAAGAGACCCAGTACTTC. Its translation: CTSRPAGILYQETQYF.

The chain uses TRBV29-1 and TRBJ1-2; TRBD1 matches 7 bases. The CDR3 sequence is 13 residues long. CDR1 SQVTM and CDR2 ANQGSEA come from the germline V gene. V lost 3 bases and J lost 4; bases outside the gene matches: 5. The CDR3 sequence: CSVDLQGSYGYTF. CDR3 nucleotide sequence: TGCAGCGTTGATTTACAGGGGAGCTATGGCTACACCTTC.

The V gene is TRBV5-5, the J gene TRBJ1-2; the D is unclear. In germline, CDR1 is SGHKS, CDR2 YYEKEE (reference sequence). The V and J ends lost 2 bases and 8 bases respectively, with 7 bases between them. CDR3 length: 11 residues. The DNA for the CDR3 is TGTGCCAGCAGCTTATCTCGAGGCTACACCTTC. Translated, it gives CASSLSRGYTF. Using reference TRBV5-5 and TRBJ1-2 for the parts outside the CDR3, the full variable domain is DAGVTQSPTHLIKTRGQQVTLRCSPISGHKSVSWYQQVLGQGPQFIFQYYEKEERGRGNFPDRFSARQFPNYSSELNVNALLLGDSALYLCASSLSRGYTFGSGTRLTVV.

This sequence joins TRBV25-1 and TRBJ2-3; TRBD1 aligns across 9 bases. The V gene end was trimmed by 1 base and the J gene end by 4 bases; junction bases not matched to a gene: 3. CDR3 length: 15 residues. In germline, CDR1 is MGHDK, CDR2 SYGVNS. CDR3 sequence (DNA): TGTGCCAGCAGTGAATGGAGACAGGGGGCAGATACGCAGTATTTT. Translation gives CASSEWRQGADTQYF.